This TCR beta chain was sequenced during a study of blood T cell repertoires in COVID-19 (dated by TCRdb to 2018 to 2020). Describing the broader study: Samples covering the acute and convalescent phases of COVID-19 were provided by collaborators in the United States, Italy and Spain. The prospective study material was composed of cDNA or gDNA derived from T cells, B-cell-depleted T cells, or PBMCs. Deeply sampled blood TCRbeta repertoires from subjects exposed to, actively infected with, or recovered from COVID-19 were included in the dataset. The repertoires were released in a freely available public database meant as a resource for research on the immune response to SARS-CoV-2. Samples came from the ongoing ImmuneRACE study (first 160 participants) plus 1,254 subjects from 6 global collaborators. Nearly every sample came with metadata listing a de-identified subject ID, COVID-19 status, age in years and sex. Where HLA class I and class II types were available, the types were taken from metadata supplied by the sample provider, not from assay-based typing.

General study outcomes and caveats: Clinical and demographic metadata were provided uncurated, with the amount varying by source and participant.

Each collaborating institution followed its own protocols to collect whole blood in K2EDTA tubes. Collaborator samples were shipped for TCRbeta analysis as frozen whole blood, isolated PBMCs, or DNA extracted from either sample type. Regarding this clone: Which antigen it targets is not known. No much larger clone is present one base from it, and per-base qualities are unavailable.

TCRbeta CDR3 regions were amplified from genomic DNA by means of the immunoSEQ Assay, a bias-controlled multiplex PCR. In the original analysis: The number of nucleated cells in each sample was estimated by amplification of reference gene primers within the assay. To quantify the absolute abundance of each unique TCRbeta CDR3 rearrangement, sequence reads were collapsed and filtered. Productive Simpson clonality was computed per sample as the square root of Simpson's diversity index over productive rearrangements. The source is immuneACCESS, and TCRdb retained only in-frame sequences with V and J called. Part of the clones is not carried over; for the studies checked, unresolved V genes explain less than half of this, and the remainder is unexplained. That table supplies the V and J calls and clone size; D and trimming were determined from the DNA. Across this sample there are approximately 80,000 clones, with 80% to 90% seen only once. The ten largest clones represent approximately 45% of the sample.

This receptor was identified in a human donor in a cohort sampled during active COVID-19. Sequenced: peripheral blood.

The DNA sequence is TGCGCCAGCAGCCAAGATACCCCGACAGGGGGAAATACAGATACGCAGTATTTT. Its protein is CASSQDTPTGGNTDTQYF. The sequence joins TRBV4-3 to TRBJ2-3, with 9 bases matching TRBD1. CDR1 LGHNA and CDR2 YSLEER are derived from the germline V gene. Trimming accounts for 0 bases at V and 3 bases at J, while the number of junction bases matched to no gene is 10. The CDR3 measures 18 amino acids from cysteine to phenylalanine. The retained sequence is limited to the CDR3, 54 bases, with the frame set at the first base.